The 2 T cell receptor beta chains given below trace back to one sample, sequenced in a study of blood T cell repertoires in COVID-19. Sequenced by immunoSEQ multiplex PCR; TCRdb stores in-frame clones only, minus some. Here the sample spans 250,000 to 350,000 clones, roughly 90% being singletons. The material sequenced was peripheral blood. The receptors here all came from a woman in her 30s with COVID-19, enrolled during active disease.

The V call is TRBV7-9, the J call TRBJ1-4, with D maybe TRBD1 (5 bases). CDR1 and CDR2 (germline): SEHNR, FQNEAQ (reference sequence). The CDR3 extends over 17 amino acids. The V end lost 0 bases, the J end lost 8 bases, and 19 bases lay between the germline ends. The CDR3 spells CASSLAQDSTGREKLFF. The CDR3, as DNA: TGTGCCAGCAGCTTAGCTCAGGATAGTACAGGTCGGGAAAAACTGTTTTTT.

This sequence joins TRBV30 and TRBJ1-5; unclear D gene. CDR1 and CDR2 from the germline V gene are GTSNPN and SVGIG (reference sequence). This CDR3 comprises 14 residues. V was cut by 2 bases and J by 5 bases, with 13 bases left in between. The CDR3 region is CAWSFSVVDQPQHF. DNA of the CDR3: TGTGCCTGGAGTTTCTCGGTAGTTGATCAGCCCCAGCATTTT.